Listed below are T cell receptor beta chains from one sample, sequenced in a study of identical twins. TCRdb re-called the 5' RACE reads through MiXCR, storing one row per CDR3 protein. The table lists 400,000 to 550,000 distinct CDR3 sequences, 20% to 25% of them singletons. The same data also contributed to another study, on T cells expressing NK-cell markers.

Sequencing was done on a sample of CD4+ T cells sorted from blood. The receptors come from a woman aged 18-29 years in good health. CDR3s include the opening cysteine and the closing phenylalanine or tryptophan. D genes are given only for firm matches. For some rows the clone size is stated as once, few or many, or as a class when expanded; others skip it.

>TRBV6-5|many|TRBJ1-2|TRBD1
TGTGCCAGCAGTTACTCGACAGGGGGCGGCTACACCTTC
CASSYSTGGGYTF
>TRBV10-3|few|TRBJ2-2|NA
TGTGCCATCAGTGAGTCGCGGCAGGGCACCGGGGAGCTGTTTTTT
CAISESRQGTGELFF
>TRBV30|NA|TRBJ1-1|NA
TGTGCCTGGGCAAGGGTTTTCACTGAAGCTTTCTTT
CAWARVFTEAFF
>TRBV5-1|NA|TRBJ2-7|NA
TGCGCCAGCAGCCACGAGGGATCGGTGTACTTC
CASSHEGSVYF
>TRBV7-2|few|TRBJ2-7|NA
TGTGCCAGCAGCTTAACCAGCCGGCGGGTCCACGAGCAGTACTTC
CASSLTSRRVHEQYF
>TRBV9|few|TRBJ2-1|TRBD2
TGTGCCAGCAGCGCTCATAGCGGGGGGGCCCACAATGAGCAGTTCTTC
CASSAHSGGAHNEQFF
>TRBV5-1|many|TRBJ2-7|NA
TGCGCCAGCAGCTTAACGAGTTCGGAGCAGTACTTC
CASSLTSSEQYF
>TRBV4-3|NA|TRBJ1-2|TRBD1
TGCGCCAGCAGCCAAGGCATACAGGGGAGAGGCTATGGCTACACCTTC
CASSQGIQGRGYGYTF
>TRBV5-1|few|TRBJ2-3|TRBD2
TGCGCCAGCAGCTCCTTCACTAGCGGGGGCCCCCGGAATACGCAGTATTTT
CASSSFTSGGPRNTQYF
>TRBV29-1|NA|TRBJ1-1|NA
TGCAGCGTTGAAGTTAAGCGGGAAACGAGCACTGAAGCTTTCTTT
CSVEVKRETSTEAFF
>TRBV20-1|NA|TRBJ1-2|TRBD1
TGCAGTGCTCACCCCGGGACAGGCTATGGCTACACCTTC
CSAHPGTGYGYTF
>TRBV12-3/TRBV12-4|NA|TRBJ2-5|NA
TGTGCCAGCAGTCGGAACAGGGCGGCAGAGACCCAGTACTTC
CASSRNRAAETQYF
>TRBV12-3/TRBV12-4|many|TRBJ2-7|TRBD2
TGTGCCAGCAGTTTTTTCCCGGGGGGAGAGCAGTACTTC
CASSFFPGGEQYF
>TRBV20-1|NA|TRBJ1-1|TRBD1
TGCAGTGCGATGACAGGGGTGAACACTGAAGCTTTCTTT
CSAMTGVNTEAFF
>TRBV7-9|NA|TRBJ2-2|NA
TGTGCCAGCAGTCTGGGGAAGGGCACCGGGGAGCTGTTTTTT
CASSLGKGTGELFF
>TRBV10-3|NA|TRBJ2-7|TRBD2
TGTGCCATCTCAGCGACCGGGACTAGCGTGGGTTACGAGCAGTACTTC
CAISATGTSVGYEQYF
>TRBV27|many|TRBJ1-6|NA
TGTGCCAGCAGTTTAATTGGGGGCACGGGTAATTCACCCCTCCACTTT
CASSLIGGTGNSPLHF
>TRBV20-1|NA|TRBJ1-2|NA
TGCAGTGCTTTACCCGGGGGGCGAAACTATGGCTACACCTTC
CSALPGGRNYGYTF
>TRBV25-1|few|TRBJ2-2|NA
TGTGCCAGCAGACAGAACCTAAACACCGGGGAGCTGTTTTTT
CASRQNLNTGELFF
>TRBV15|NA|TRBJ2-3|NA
TGTGCCACCAGCTATCGGGACAAGGCATGGTCAGATACGCAGTATTTT
CATSYRDKAWSDTQYF
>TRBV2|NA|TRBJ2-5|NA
TGTGCCAGCCTGAAGGACTCTCTGGAGACCCAGTACTTC
CASLKDSLETQYF
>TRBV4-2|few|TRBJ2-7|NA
TGTGCCAGCAGCCAAAGTCTTGATAGGACCGAGCAGTACTTC
CASSQSLDRTEQYF
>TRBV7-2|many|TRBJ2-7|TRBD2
TGTGCCAGCAGCCTGACTAGCGGGAAGGTCGAGCAGTACTTC
CASSLTSGKVEQYF
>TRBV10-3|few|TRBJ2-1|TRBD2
TGTGCCATCAGTCCATGGGGGCGGGGGGCCGACAATGAGCAGTTCTTC
CAISPWGRGADNEQFF
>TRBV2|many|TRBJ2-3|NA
TGTGCCAGCAGTGAACGCGGGACAGATACGCAGTATTTT
CASSERGTDTQYF
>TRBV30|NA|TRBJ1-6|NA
TGTGCCTGGGGTATGGGGAATTCACCCCTCCACTTT
CAWGMGNSPLHF
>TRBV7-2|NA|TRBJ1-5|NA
TGTGCCAGCAGCAGCAGTGAAGGTAGCAATCAGCCCCAGCATTTT
CASSSSEGSNQPQHF
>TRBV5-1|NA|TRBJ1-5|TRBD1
TGCGCCAGCAGCCCGGCTCCGGGACAGGGCAATCAGCCCCAGCATTTT
CASSPAPGQGNQPQHF
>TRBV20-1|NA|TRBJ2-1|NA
TGCAGTGCTAGAAGTCATGCCATAAATGAGCAGTTCTTC
CSARSHAINEQFF
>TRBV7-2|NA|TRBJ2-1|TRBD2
TGTGCCAGCAGCCCTAGCGGGAGTGTATCCTACAATGAGCAGTTCTTC
CASSPSGSVSYNEQFF
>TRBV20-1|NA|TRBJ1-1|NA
TGCAGTGTACAACAGGGGAACACTGAAGCTTTCTTT
CSVQQGNTEAFF
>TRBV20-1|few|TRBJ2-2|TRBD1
TGCAGTGCCCGGACAGGGAGGACCGGGGAGCTGTTTTTT
CSARTGRTGELFF
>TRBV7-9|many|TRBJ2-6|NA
TGTGCCAGCTGGAGTCCGACAGGAACTCTTTCTGGGGCCAACGTCCTGACTTTC
CASWSPTGTLSGANVLTF
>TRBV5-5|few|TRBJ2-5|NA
TGTGCCAGCAGCTTTCCCGGAAGGAAAGAGACCCAGTACTTC
CASSFPGRKETQYF
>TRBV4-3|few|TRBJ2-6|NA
TGCGCCAGCAGCCAGCAGGCATCCGGGGCCAACGTCCTGACTTTC
CASSQQASGANVLTF
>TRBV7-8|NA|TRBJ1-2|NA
TGTGCCAGCAGCTTAGGCTCGTGGCAGGGCAAATCTGGCTACACCTTC
CASSLGSWQGKSGYTF
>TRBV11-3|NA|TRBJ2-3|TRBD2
TGTGCCAGCAGCCAAGCGGGGCGTACGCAGTATTTT
CASSQAGRTQYF
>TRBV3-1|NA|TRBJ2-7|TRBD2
TGTGCCAGCAGCCGGCGGGAGGCCAAAACCTACGAGCAGTACTTC
CASSRREAKTYEQYF
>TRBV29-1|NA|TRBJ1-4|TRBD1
TGCAGCGTCGCGACAGGGTACGAAAAACTGTTTTTT
CSVATGYEKLFF
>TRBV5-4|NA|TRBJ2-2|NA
TGTGCCAGCAGCCCTGTAGGCCGGCTGAACACCGGGGAGCTGTTTTTT
CASSPVGRLNTGELFF
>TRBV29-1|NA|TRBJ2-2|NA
TGCAGCGTTGCGGGACATCGGGACACCGGGGAGCTGTTTTTT
CSVAGHRDTGELFF
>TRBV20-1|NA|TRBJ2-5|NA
TGCAGTGGGAGATTCCAAGAGACCCAGTACTTC
CSGRFQETQYF
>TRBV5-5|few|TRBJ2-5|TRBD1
TGTGCCAGCAGCTTCGGACAGGCTGGGGGGACCCAGTACTTC
CASSFGQAGGTQYF
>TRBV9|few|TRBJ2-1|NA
TGTGCCAGCAGCCCCAGCTCGCAGGGTGAGCAGTTCTTC
CASSPSSQGEQFF
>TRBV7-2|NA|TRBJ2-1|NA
TGTGCCAGCAGCTGGACTACCTACAATGAGCAGTTCTTC
CASSWTTYNEQFF
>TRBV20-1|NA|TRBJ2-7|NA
TGCAGTGCTAGCGCCCCTAGGAGCTCCTACGAGCAGTACTTC
CSASAPRSSYEQYF
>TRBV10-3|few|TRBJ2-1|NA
TGTGCCACCATGCCAGGGGGGCCCCAGGACAATGAGCAGTTCTTC
CATMPGGPQDNEQFF
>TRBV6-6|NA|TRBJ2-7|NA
TGTGCCACCGCGTGGTACGCCTACGAGCAGTACTTC
CATAWYAYEQYF
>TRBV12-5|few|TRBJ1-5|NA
TGTGCTAGTGGTTTGGACGGTAGACAGCCCCAGCATTTT
CASGLDGRQPQHF
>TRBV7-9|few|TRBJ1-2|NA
TGTGCCAGCAGCATCTCCGGCTATGGCTACACCTTC
CASSISGYGYTF
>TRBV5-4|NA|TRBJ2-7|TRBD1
TGTGCCAGCAGCGTCTACAGGGGGCCGAGCTCCTACGAGCAGTACTTC
CASSVYRGPSSYEQYF
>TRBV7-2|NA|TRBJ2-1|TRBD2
TGTGCCAGCAGCCCGGGACTAGCGAGTAATGAGCAGTTCTTC
CASSPGLASNEQFF
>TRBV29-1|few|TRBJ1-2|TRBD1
TGCAGCGTTGCGGGACAGGGCAAAATTGGCTACACCTTC
CSVAGQGKIGYTF
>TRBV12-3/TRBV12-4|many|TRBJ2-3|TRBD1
TGTGCCAGCAGTTTAAGACAGGGAACAGATACGCAGTATTTT
CASSLRQGTDTQYF
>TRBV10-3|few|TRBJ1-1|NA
TGTGCCATCAGTAATCAGGGCACTGAAGCTTTCTTT
CAISNQGTEAFF
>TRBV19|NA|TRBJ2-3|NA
TGTGCCAGTAGTACCCCGGGCGGGGCGTCAGATACGCAGTATTTT
CASSTPGGASDTQYF
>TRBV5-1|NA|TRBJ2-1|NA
TGCGCCAGCAGCCGTCTCCCCTTCGACAATGAGCAGTTCTTC
CASSRLPFDNEQFF
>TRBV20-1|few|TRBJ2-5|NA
TGCAGTGCTACAGGCTTTAAACCCCTTCAAGAGACCCAGTACTTC
CSATGFKPLQETQYF